One sample yielded the 16 T cell receptor beta chains listed below, sequenced in a study of cytomegalovirus exposure and HLA in healthy donors (dated by TCRdb to 2015 to 2018). Libraries were constructed by the immunoSEQ multiplex PCR assay. A mixture of 60 forward primers for TCR Vbeta segments and 13 reverse primers for TCR Jbeta segments was used in the multiplex PCR. Drawn from immuneACCESS, this table holds only the in-frame rearrangements with V and J called that TCRdb kept. Clones are partly lost; checked studies trace under half to an unresolved V gene and leave the rest unexplained. The sample table lists roughly 200,000 clones, around 80% of them with a count of one. The top ten constitute roughly 2.5% of the sample. Input material: PBMCs. Receptors were obtained from a woman in her fifties or sixties in good health and CMV-seropositive.

This sequence joins TRBV7-2 and TRBJ2-2; 10 nucleotides line up with TRBD2. Trimming took 2 bases from V and 8 from J; bases not matched to a gene: 8. Germline CDR1 SGHTA, CDR2 FQGNSA. CDR3 length: 16 residues. The CDR3 is CASSLTLAGVKGELFF. The CDR3, as DNA: TGTGCCAGCAGCTTAACGCTAGCGGGAGTTAAGGGGGAGCTGTTTTTT.

This clone was seen a single time. The rearrangement joins TRBV21-1 to TRBJ2-2; the listed D gene, TRBD1, was not tested against the DNA. TRBV21-1 is described as a pseudogene. The CDR3 contains 15 residues. The CDR3 region is CASSKGQQNTGELFF. In DNA form, the CDR3 reads TGTGCCAGCAGCAAAGGTCAACAGAACACCGGGGAGCTGTTTTTT.

A single count supports this clone. The rearrangement links TRBV5-1 to TRBJ2-1; 10 bases are a match to TRBD2. This CDR3 is 15 amino acids long. Losses at the gene ends were 0 bases for V and 4 bases for J; bases not matched to a gene: 1. Germline V gene sequence: CDR1 SGHRS, CDR2 YFSETQ. The CDR3 sequence is CASSLVLAGYNEQFF. CDR3 nucleotide sequence: TGCGCCAGCAGCTTGGTACTAGCGGGGTACAATGAGCAGTTCTTC.

The CDR3 DNA follows: TGTGCCAGCAGCTATAGCGGGGGGGCGGACGAGCAGTACTTC. It specifies CASSYSGGADEQYF. This chain links TRBV5-4 with TRBJ2-7; 11 nucleotides align to TRBD2. V lost 3 bases to trimming and J lost 5 bases; unmatched junction nucleotides: 4. Germline lookup yields CDR1 SGHNT and CDR2 YYREEE (reference sequence). The CDR3 covers 14 residues.

This clone was counted a single time. This chain uses TRBV25-1 with TRBJ1-3; D gene uncertain. With 5 bases removed from V and 3 bases from J, the gap between germline ends came to 8 bases. The length of the CDR3 is 13 residues. Germline CDR1 is MGHDK and CDR2 is SYGVNS. The CDR3 coding sequence is TGTGCCAGCAGTCCCTCGAGTGGAAACACCATATATTTT. Its protein is CASSPSSGNTIYF.

V and J are TRBV5-3 and TRBJ2-1; D is possibly TRBD1 (6 bases). TRBV5-3 is an ORF, with its function uncertain. V dropped 0 bases and J dropped 7 bases, with 17 bases sitting between them. The CDR3 spans 16 residues. The CDR3, as DNA: TGTGCCAGAAGCTTGGCCGAGGCCTCCCAGGGGAATGAGCAGTTCTTC. Its translation: CARSLAEASQGNEQFF.

The rearrangement uses TRBV7-2 and TRBJ2-7; 7 bases align to TRBD1. Looked up from germline, CDR1 is SGHTA and CDR2 is FQGNSA. V lost 4 bases to trimming and J lost 11 bases; unmatched junction nucleotides: 11. CDR3 length equals 13 residues. CDR3 bases: TGTGCCAGCAGCTCGTCCCGGGACAGAGAAAAGTACTTC. This translates into CASSSSRDREKYF.

This chain connects TRBV4-3 to TRBJ2-7; tentative D call: TRBD2 (5 bases). There are 14 residues in the CDR3. Trimming took off 0 bases at V and 6 bases at J, with 12 bases between the two ends. Germline CDR1 LGHNA, CDR2 YSLEER. The CDR3 DNA follows: TGCGCCAGCAGCCAAGACAACTGGAGCGGCGAGCAGTACTTC. This sequence encodes CASSQDNWSGEQYF.

V is TRBV7-2 and J is TRBJ2-7; weak D call: TRBD2 (7 bases). The length of the CDR3 is 14 residues. Germline CDR1 reads SGHTA; CDR2 reads FQGNSA. The V gene lost 7 bases and the J gene lost 4 bases, with 17 bases spanning the gap. For the CDR3, the DNA is TGTGCCAGCAACCCACAGGGAGGGACTTACGAGCAGTACTTC. Amino acids: CASNPQGGTYEQYF. Supplemented by reference TRBV7-2 and TRBJ2-7, the full variable domain reads GAGVSQSPSNKVTEKGKDVELRCDPISGHTALYWYRQSLGQGLEFLIYFQGNSAPDKSGLPSDRFSAERTGGSVSTLTIQRTQQEDSAVYLCASNPQGGTYEQYFGPGTRLTVT.

This clone was picked up one time. A junction end diverges from the germline sequence, so it may reflect a read error. The rearrangement joins TRBV7-9 to TRBJ1-2; D gene uncertain. Germline values: CDR1 SEHNR, CDR2 FQNEAQ (reference sequence). The CDR3 extends over 13 amino acids. CDR3 in DNA: TGTTCCAGCAGCGTACAAGACTCGGGGGGCTACACCTTC. As protein: CSSSVQDSGGYTF.

The table lists this clone with a few counts. The chain combines TRBV5-4 with TRBJ2-1; TRBD2 matches 11 bases. The germline gives CDR1 SGHNT, CDR2 YYREEE (reference sequence). The CDR3 has 17 amino acids. V gave up 2 bases and J gave up 7 bases; unmatched junction bases: 11. The CDR3 region has the DNA TGTGCCAGCAGCTTCGTTATTAGCGGGGGGGCTAAAAATGAGCAGTTCTTC. As protein: CASSFVISGGAKNEQFF.

V and J are TRBV7-2 and TRBJ1-2; 11 nucleotides line up with TRBD1. Germline CDR1 SGHTA, CDR2 FQGNSA. Trimming at V came to 5 bases and at J to 2 bases, leaving 4 bases not matched to a gene. The CDR3 consists of 15 residues. CDR3 sequence: CASSQGQGANYGYTF. The CDR3 DNA reads as TGTGCCAGCAGCCAAGGACAGGGGGCGAACTATGGCTACACCTTC. Full variable domain (remainder filled in from reference TRBV7-2 and TRBJ1-2): GAGVSQSPSNKVTEKGKDVELRCDPISGHTALYWYRQSLGQGLEFLIYFQGNSAPDKSGLPSDRFSAERTGGSVSTLTIQRTQQEDSAVYLCASSQGQGANYGYTFGSGTRLTVV.

This clone was seen more than once but under ten times. The V gene is TRBV29-1, the J gene TRBJ2-3; 8 positions agree with TRBD2. Losses at the gene ends were 4 bases for V and 1 base for J; bases not matched to a gene: 4. The germline V gene encodes CDR1 SQVTM and CDR2 ANQGSEA. This CDR3 contains 14 residues. The CDR3 loop is CSVGEAGGTDTQYF. CDR3 DNA sequence: TGCAGCGTTGGGGAAGCGGGGGGCACAGATACGCAGTATTTT.

There are a few counts of this clone. The junction departs from germline at one end; a sequencing error may be responsible. For the CDR3, the DNA is TGTGCCAGCAGTGACTCCGGACAGTTCTACGAGCAGTACTTC. This codes for CASSDSGQFYEQYF. This chain joins TRBV6-5 and TRBJ2-7, with a possible D match to TRBD1 (6 bases). Per germline, CDR1 MNHEY and CDR2 SVGAGI. The CDR3 contains 14 residues.

V gene TRBV28 combines with J gene TRBJ1-2; D is unclear. The CDR3 contains 17 residues. Germline V CDR1 and CDR2: MDHEN, SYDVKM. The germline V and J ends were trimmed by 8 bases and 0 bases, with 22 bases remaining between them. CDR3 nucleotides: TGTGCCAGCCAAGTTAAGGGCGGCGGAGGTTCTAACTATGGCTACACCTTC. As protein: CASQVKGGGGSNYGYTF.

The chain has TRBV5-1 and TRBJ2-7; TRBD1 agrees at 10 bases. The CDR3 length is 16 residues. Trimming at V came to 1 base and at J to 5 bases, leaving 9 bases not matched to a gene. Germline V gene lookup returns CDR1 SGHRS and CDR2 YFSETQ. CDR3 residues: CASSLPTGQGIDEQYF. The CDR3 DNA reads as TGCGCCAGCAGCTTGCCAACGGGACAGGGGATCGACGAGCAGTACTTC.